These 28 T cell receptor beta chains share one sample of origin, sequenced in a study of early T cells in non-severe SARS-CoV-2 infection (dated by TCRdb to the early 2020s). The receptor library was made with 5' RACE. Sequencing took place on a NextSeq 500. TCRdb trimmed the raw reads at Q25, called clones with MiXCR and kept productive beta chains. When rows share a CDR3 protein, they turn into one entry using the most common DNA and genes. The sample data list fewer than 80,000 distinct CDR3 sequences, and 12% of these were observed just once. The leading ten clones occupy about 4% of the sample. Sequenced: whole blood. The source is an adult who was a healthcare worker with PCR-confirmed SARS-CoV-2 infection or an uninfected control (not recorded which).

This clonotype was counted at least ten times. The chain has TRBV6-1 and TRBJ1-5, with a weak D call TRBD1 (5 bases). Germline CDR1 is MNHNS and CDR2 is SASEGT. Trimming removed 3 bases at V and 4 bases at J, with 7 bases between. This CDR3 is 13 amino acids long. CDR3 sequence reads: CASSDAGNQPQHF. The CDR3 nucleotides read TGTGCCAGCAGTGACGCAGGGAATCAGCCCCAGCATTTT.

The chain joins TRBV30 to TRBJ1-1, with D unresolved. The CDR3 extends over 13 amino acids. The germline V gene has CDR1 GTSNPN and CDR2 SVGIG (reference sequence). The germline V and J ends were trimmed by 3 bases and 0 bases, with 8 bases remaining between them. CDR3 coding DNA: TGTGCCTGGAGACCCGCGGTGAACACTGAAGCTTTCTTT. This codes for CAWRPAVNTEAFF. Combining the CDR3 with reference TRBV30 and TRBJ1-1 gives the whole variable domain SQTIHQWPATLVQPVGSPLSLECTVEGTSNPNLYWYRQAAGRGLQLLFYSVGIGQISSEVPQNLSASRPQDRQFILSSKKLLLSDSGFYLCAWRPAVNTEAFFGQGTRLTVV.

This clonotype appeared a few times. The chain employs TRBV19 and TRBJ1-2; 7 nucleotides agree with TRBD1. The CDR3 is made up of 14 amino acids. Germline assignment: CDR1 LNHDA and CDR2 SQIVND (reference sequence). Losses at the gene ends were 4 bases for V and 2 bases for J; bases not matched to a gene: 4. CDR3 sequence (DNA): TGTGCCAGTAGTAAGGGGGCGTTGAACTATGGCTACACCTTC. It specifies CASSKGALNYGYTF.

The chain couples TRBV10-3 to TRBJ1-5; 8 bases line up with TRBD1. With 6 bases clipped from V and 4 bases from J, the junction kept 2 bases outside the gene matches. The germline CDR1 and CDR2 sequences are ENHRY and SYGVKD. The length of the CDR3 is 13 residues. CDR3 coding DNA: TGTGCCATCAGAGACAGGGGAAATCAGCCCCAGCATTTT. It is translated as CAIRDRGNQPQHF.

At least ten counts were recorded for this clonotype. The chain carries TRBV28 and TRBJ2-3, with TRBD1 matching over 7 bases. CDR3 length: 15 residues. V lost 5 bases to trimming and J lost 0 bases; unmatched junction nucleotides: 5. Germline CDR1 reads MDHEN; CDR2 reads SYDVKM. The CDR3 DNA reads as TGTGCCAGCAGTCCCGGGACAGTCAGCACAGATACGCAGTATTTT. This encodes CASSPGTVSTDTQYF.

This clonotype came up many times. V is TRBV11-2 and J is TRBJ2-7; D is possibly TRBD2 (5 bases). V was cut by 1 base and J by 5 bases, with 12 bases left in between. The CDR3 sequence is 14 residues long. The germline V gene has CDR1 SGHAT and CDR2 FQNNGV. As DNA, the CDR3 is TGTGCCAGCAGCTTAGGTAGCTTAGCGAACGAGCAGTACTTC. It is translated as CASSLGSLANEQYF.

Details on this clonotype: A much larger clonotype is one base distant, so this may be a read error. The rearrangement uses TRBV7-9 and TRBJ2-1, with 7 bases identical to TRBD2. Germline V gives CDR1 SEHNR, CDR2 FQNEAQ (reference sequence). The CDR3 contains 15 residues. J gave up 6 bases and V 5 bases, and 10 bases lay outside the gene matches. As DNA, the CDR3 is TGTGCCAGCAGCCCATTTCCCGGACTAGTCAATGAGCAGTTCTTC. As protein: CASSPFPGLVNEQFF.

This clonotype has just a few counts. This chain joins TRBV20-1 and TRBJ2-1; 8 positions agree with TRBD1. Germline V gene data show CDR1 as DFQATT and CDR2 as SNEGSKA (reference sequence). V was clipped by 6 bases and J by 7 bases; unmatched bases: 11. The CDR3 is 14 residues long. CDR3 DNA sequence: TGCAGTGCCCCTCGACAGGGGCGGGAAAATGAGCAGTTCTTC. This gives the protein CSAPRQGRENEQFF.

This clonotype was detected ten times or more. One end of the junction varies from germline; a read error may be responsible. The V gene is TRBV3-1, the J gene TRBJ1-1; the D gene is possibly TRBD1 (5 bases). Germline assignment: CDR1 LGHDT and CDR2 YNNKEL (reference sequence). The CDR3 spans 11 residues. This chain's CDR3 is CASSQVGKQEF. In DNA, the CDR3 is TGTGCCAGCAGCCAAGTGGGAAAACAGGAATTT.

This clonotype occurred many times. The J gene is TRBJ2-3, the V gene TRBV7-9; D may match TRBD1 or TRBD2 (6 bases each). CDR3 length equals 14 residues. The germline V and J ends were trimmed by 4 bases and 4 bases, with 12 bases remaining between them. Germline V gene sequence: CDR1 SEHNR, CDR2 FQNEAQ (reference sequence). The CDR3 loop is CASSSGGSADTQYF. In DNA form, the CDR3 reads TGTGCCAGCAGCTCCGGGGGCTCGGCAGATACGCAGTATTTT. Using reference TRBV7-9 and TRBJ2-3 for the parts outside the CDR3, the full variable domain is DTGVSQNPRHKITKRGQNVTFRCDPISEHNRLYWYRQTLGQGPEFLTYFQNEAQLEKSRLLSDRFSAERPKGSFSTLEIQRTEQGDSAMYLCASSSGGSADTQYFGPGTRLTVL.

As concerns this clonotype: A much larger clone lies a single base off, so this may be a read error. This chain joins TRBV7-9 and TRBJ2-1; D ambiguous. Deletions cut 2 bases from V and 9 bases from J, with 8 bases between. The CDR3 spans 12 residues. CDR1 and CDR2 from the germline V gene are SEHNR and FQNEAQ (reference sequence). Here the CDR3 DNA reads TGTGCCAGCAGCTTAAGCCCTCCTGAGCAGTTCTTC. Translated, it gives CASSLSPPEQFF.

This clonotype was seen repeatedly, ten times or more. The chain is built from TRBV10-3 and TRBJ1-1; a possible D gene is TRBD1 (5 bases). This CDR3 spans 14 amino acids. From germline, CDR1 is ENHRY and CDR2 SYGVKD. Trimming shortened V by 3 bases and J by 5 bases, and 13 bases separated the two germline ends. DNA for the CDR3: TGTGCCATCAGTGAATACATCGGGGGGACTGAAGCTTTCTTT. Translation gives CAISEYIGGTEAFF.

V and J are TRBV28 and TRBJ2-5; TRBD2 matches at 9 bases. The trim removed 11 bases at V and 10 bases at J, leaving 14 bases unmatched. The CDR3 has 13 amino acids. Per germline, CDR1 MDHEN and CDR2 SYDVKM. CDR3 loop: CAVQTSGLGGQYF. As DNA, the CDR3 is TGTGCCGTCCAGACTAGCGGACTGGGCGGCCAGTACTTC.

This clonotype was detected a few times. The chain recombines TRBV10-3 with TRBJ1-2; TRBD1 aligns across 10 bases. Germline-derived CDR1 and CDR2 are ENHRY and SYGVKD. There are 15 residues in the CDR3. V lost 8 bases to trimming and J lost 3 bases; unmatched junction nucleotides: 9. This CDR3 reads CAIGTGTGADYGYTF. DNA for the CDR3: TGTGCCATCGGGACAGGGACAGGGGCAGACTATGGCTACACCTTC.

V and J are TRBV29-1 and TRBJ2-7, with TRBD2 identical over 11 bases. The CDR3 is 15 residues long. The germline V gene encodes CDR1 SQVTM and CDR2 ANQGSEA. V shed 6 bases and J 3 bases; nucleotides not matched to a gene: 10. This chain's CDR3 is CSVVPGLAAGYEQYF. CDR3 nucleotide sequence: TGCAGCGTCGTCCCGGGACTAGCGGCAGGCTACGAGCAGTACTTC.

V and J are TRBV9 and TRBJ2-3; 10 nucleotides align to TRBD2. After removal of 0 bases from V and 1 base from J, the junction contained 2 bases not matched to a gene. Germline CDR1 SGDLS, CDR2 YYNGEE. The CDR3 is 16 residues long. CDR3 region: CASSVALAGGTDTQYF. The CDR3 DNA reads as TGTGCCAGCAGCGTAGCCCTAGCGGGAGGCACAGATACGCAGTATTTT.

This clonotype was picked up many times. The chain joins TRBV25-1 to TRBJ2-7, with D perhaps TRBD1 (6 bases). Germline-derived CDR1 and CDR2 are MGHDK and SYGVNS. Trimming took off 6 bases at V and 0 bases at J, with 15 bases between the two ends. The CDR3 totals 15 residues. CDR3 region: CASSPTTGFSYEQYF. In DNA, the CDR3 is TGTGCCAGCAGCCCAACGACAGGATTCTCCTACGAGCAGTACTTC.

This clonotype was detected a few times. One junction end disagrees with the germline gene, perhaps due to a read error. The chain has TRBV29-1 and TRBJ2-5, with D perhaps matching TRBD1 or TRBD2 (5 bases each). The CDR3 has 13 residues. Germline loops: CDR1 SQVTM, CDR2 ANQGSEA. The CDR3 sequence: CSVEGTGKETQYF. The CDR3, as DNA: TGCAGCGTCGAAGGGACGGGGAAAGAGACCCAGTACTTC.

This clonotype was observed a few times. V and J are TRBV6-2 or TRBV6-3 and TRBJ1-1; unclear D gene. V was clipped by 4 bases and J by 5 bases, with 8 bases between them. This CDR3 is 12 amino acids long. Germline loops: CDR1 MNHEY, CDR2 SVGEGT. This CDR3 is CASSSFLTEAFF. In DNA, the CDR3 is TGTGCCAGCAGTTCCTTCTTGACTGAAGCTTTCTTT.

At least ten counts were recorded for this clonotype. The chain recombines TRBV30 with TRBJ2-1, with 7 bases that match TRBD1. This CDR3 has 15 residues. In germline, CDR1 is GTSNPN, CDR2 SVGIG (reference sequence). V shed 0 bases, J shed 6 bases, and the junction held 8 bases outside the gene matches. In DNA, the CDR3 is TGTGCCTGGAGTGTACAGGGGCTAGCTTTCAATGAGCAGTTCTTC. Amino acids: CAWSVQGLAFNEQFF.

The rearrangement links TRBV7-2 to TRBJ2-1; 13 nucleotides agree with TRBD2. The CDR3 covers 17 residues. Per germline, CDR1 SGHTA and CDR2 FQGNSA. V dropped 2 bases and J dropped 9; count of bases not matched to a gene: 10. The CDR3 bases are TGTGCCAGCAGCTTATGGACTAGCGGGAGAACGGGTAGTGAGCAGTTCTTC. Amino acid sequence: CASSLWTSGRTGSEQFF. The full variable domain, with the rest looked up from reference TRBV7-2 and TRBJ2-1, is GAGVSQSPSNKVTEKGKDVELRCDPISGHTALYWYRQSLGQGLEFLIYFQGNSAPDKSGLPSDRFSAERTGGSVSTLTIQRTQQEDSAVYLCASSLWTSGRTGSEQFFGPGTRLTVL.

Ten or more counts support this clonotype. This chain joins TRBV9 and TRBJ2-7, with 7 bases aligning to TRBD2. In germline, CDR1 is SGDLS, CDR2 YYNGEE. The CDR3 is made up of 15 amino acids. The V segment lost 0 bases and the J segment 2 bases; nucleotides outside the gene matches: 5. CDR3 DNA sequence: TGTGCCAGCAGCGTAGGGGCTAGCGGTACCTACGAGCAGTACTTC. Encoded protein: CASSVGASGTYEQYF.

There are many counts of this clonotype. This chain joins TRBV7-8 and TRBJ2-3, with 12 bases that match TRBD2. The CDR3 contains 16 residues. Losses at the gene ends were 5 bases for V and 5 bases for J; bases not matched to a gene: 8. Looked up from germline, CDR1 is SGHVS and CDR2 is FQNEAQ. CDR3 amino acids: CASSATSGRSLDTQYF. The CDR3 DNA reads as TGTGCCAGCAGCGCCACTAGCGGGAGGTCGTTAGATACGCAGTATTTT.

This clonotype was seen ten or more times. This chain links TRBV10-1 with TRBJ2-3; 9 positions agree with TRBD2. V lost 3 bases to trimming and J lost 5 bases; unmatched junction nucleotides: 0. Germline V gives CDR1 WNHNN, CDR2 SYGVQD (reference sequence). The CDR3 has 13 residues. The CDR3 loop is CASSELAGDTQYF. CDR3 bases: TGCGCCAGCAGTGAACTAGCGGGAGATACGCAGTATTTT.

The chain combines TRBV29-1 with TRBJ1-4; tentative D call: TRBD1 (6 bases). Trimming removed 6 bases at V and 13 bases at J, with 27 bases between. The germline V gene has CDR1 SQVTM and CDR2 ANQGSEA. This CDR3 has 15 amino acids. Written as DNA, the CDR3 is TGCAGCGTGGACCGGGGCGGGACACCCGAGGAAGGACTGTTTTTT. This translates into CSVDRGGTPEEGLFF.

This sequence joins TRBV7-3 and TRBJ2-3, with 7 bases lining up with TRBD1. The CDR3 covers 15 residues. Germline V gene sequence: CDR1 SGHTA, CDR2 FQGTGA. V was clipped by 5 bases and J by 0 bases; unmatched bases: 5. The CDR3 DNA reads as TGTGCCAGCAGCAACAGGGGCCTCAGCACAGATACGCAGTATTTT. Its translation: CASSNRGLSTDTQYF. The full variable domain, rest sourced from reference TRBV7-3 and TRBJ2-3, is GAGVSQTPSNKVTEKGKYVELRCDPISGHTALYWYRQSLGQGPEFLIYFQGTGAADDSGLPNDRFFAVRPEGSVSTLKIQRTERGDSAVYLCASSNRGLSTDTQYFGPGTRLTVL.

There are a few counts of this clonotype. The chain uses TRBV7-9 and TRBJ2-1; D perhaps matches TRBD1 (7 bases). V shed 5 bases and J shed 3 bases, with 14 bases lying between them. The CDR3 covers 15 residues. Germline V CDR1 and CDR2: SEHNR, FQNEAQ (reference sequence). The CDR3: CASSRQGGGYNEQFF. CDR3 DNA: TGTGCCAGCAGCCGACAGGGAGGTGGCTACAATGAGCAGTTCTTC.

This clonotype came up many times. This sequence joins TRBV7-6 and TRBJ2-5; tentative D call: TRBD2 (6 bases). Per germline, CDR1 SGHVS and CDR2 FNYEAQ. The CDR3 sequence is 14 residues long. Trimming left V 5 bases short and J 2 bases short, with 12 bases between. The CDR3 sequence: CASSPSAGQETQYF. CDR3 sequence (DNA): TGTGCCAGCAGCCCTTCAGCGGGTCAAGAGACCCAGTACTTC.